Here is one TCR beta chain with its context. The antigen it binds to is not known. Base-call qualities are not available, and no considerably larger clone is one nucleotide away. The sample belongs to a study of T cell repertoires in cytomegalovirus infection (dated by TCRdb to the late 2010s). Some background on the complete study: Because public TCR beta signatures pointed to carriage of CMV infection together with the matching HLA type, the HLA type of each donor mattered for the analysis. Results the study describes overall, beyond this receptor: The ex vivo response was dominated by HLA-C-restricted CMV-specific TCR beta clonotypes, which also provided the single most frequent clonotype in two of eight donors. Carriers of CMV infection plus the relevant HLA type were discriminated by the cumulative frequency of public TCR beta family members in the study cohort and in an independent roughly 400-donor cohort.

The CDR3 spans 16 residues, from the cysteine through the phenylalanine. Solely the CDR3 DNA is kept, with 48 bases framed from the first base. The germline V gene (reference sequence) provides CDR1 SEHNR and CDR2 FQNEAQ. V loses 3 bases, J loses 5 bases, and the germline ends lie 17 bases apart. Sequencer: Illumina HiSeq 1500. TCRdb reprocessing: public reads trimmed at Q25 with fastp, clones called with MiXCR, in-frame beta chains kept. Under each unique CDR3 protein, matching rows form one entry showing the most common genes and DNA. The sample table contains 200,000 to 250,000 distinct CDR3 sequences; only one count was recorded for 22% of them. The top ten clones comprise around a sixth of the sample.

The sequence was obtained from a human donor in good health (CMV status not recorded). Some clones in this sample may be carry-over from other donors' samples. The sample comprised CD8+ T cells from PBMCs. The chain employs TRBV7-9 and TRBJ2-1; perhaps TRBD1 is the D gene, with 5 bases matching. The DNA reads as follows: TGTGCCAGCAGCTTGTCTCCGAGACAGCTCGACAATGAGCAGTTCTTC. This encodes CASSLSPRQLDNEQFF. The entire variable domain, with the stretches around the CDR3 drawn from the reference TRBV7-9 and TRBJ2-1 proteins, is DTGVSQNPRHKITKRGQNVTFRCDPISEHNRLYWYRQTLGQGPEFLTYFQNEAQLEKSRLLSDRFSAERPKGSFSTLEIQRTEQGDSAMYLCASSLSPRQLDNEQFFGPGTRLTVL.